This TCR beta chain was documented in a study of blood T cell repertoires in COVID-19 (dated by TCRdb to 2019 to 2021). As for the study more broadly: Samples covering the acute and convalescent phases of COVID-19 were provided by collaborators in the United States, Italy and Spain. The material from the prospective study consisted of cDNA or gDNA derived from T cells, B-cell-depleted T cells, or PBMCs. The dataset comprised deeply sampled blood TCRbeta repertoires from subjects exposed to, actively infected with, or recovered from COVID-19. The repertoires were made available in a free public database intended to serve as a resource for research on the immune response to SARS-CoV-2. The samples were drawn from the first 160 participants of the ongoing ImmuneRACE study and from 1,254 subjects provided by 6 global collaborators. The sample metadata nearly always contained a de-identified subject ID, COVID-19 status, age in years and sex. HLA class I and class II types, where available, came from metadata supplied by the sample provider rather than from assay-based typing.

TCRbeta CDR3 regions were amplified from genomic DNA using the immunoSEQ Assay, a bias-controlled multiplex PCR. In the original analysis: Nucleated cell counts per sample were estimated from amplification of reference gene primers within the assay. To quantify the absolute abundance of each unique TCRbeta CDR3 rearrangement, sequence reads were collapsed and filtered. For each sample, productive Simpson clonality was calculated as the square root of Simpson's diversity index over productive rearrangements. Sourced from immuneACCESS, this table was stored by TCRdb with only in-frame sequences that have V and J called. A share of the clones is absent; for the studies checked, an unresolved V gene accounts for under half, and the remainder has no known explanation. That table supplies the V and J calls and clone size; D and trimming were determined from the DNA. The sample table lists 340,000 or so clones, around 83% of them with a count of one. The ten biggest clones cover around 3% of the sample.

Each collaborating institution followed its own protocols to collect whole blood in K2EDTA tubes. For TCRbeta analysis, collaborators shipped samples in one of three forms: frozen whole blood, isolated PBMCs, or DNA extracted from either of those sample types. The CDR3 has 14 amino acids, counting the end cysteine and phenylalanine. Just CDR3 DNA is preserved here, 42 bases in frame from base 1. Compared with germline, V lacks 5 bases and J lacks 6 bases; bases without a gene match: 8. According to the germline V gene (reference sequence), CDR1 reads SEHNR and CDR2 reads FQNEAQ. For this clone: Its antigen remains undetermined. Base qualities are not recorded, but no much larger clone differs from it by a single base.

What the research found in general, with its limitations: The amount of clinical and demographic metadata varied by source and participant and was provided uncurated.

Sequencing input: peripheral blood. The source is a man aged 25 to 45 with active or convalescent COVID-19. The chain is encoded by TRBV7-9 joined to TRBJ1-2; 8 nucleotides in the junction match TRBD1. The CDR3 in this case is CASSPRTGMDGYTF. The nucleotides are TGTGCCAGCAGCCCCCGGACAGGGATGGATGGCTACACCTTC.